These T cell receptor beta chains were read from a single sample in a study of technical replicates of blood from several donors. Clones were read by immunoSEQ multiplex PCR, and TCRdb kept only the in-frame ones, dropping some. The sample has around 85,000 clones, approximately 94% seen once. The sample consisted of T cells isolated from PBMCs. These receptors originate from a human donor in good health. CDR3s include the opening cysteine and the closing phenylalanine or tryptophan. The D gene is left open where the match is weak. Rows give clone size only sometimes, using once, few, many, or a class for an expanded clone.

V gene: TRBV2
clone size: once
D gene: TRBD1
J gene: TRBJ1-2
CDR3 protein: CASRGQGQTYSNYGYTF
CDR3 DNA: TGTGCCAGCAGAGGCCAGGGACAGACCTATTCTAACTATGGCTACACCTTC

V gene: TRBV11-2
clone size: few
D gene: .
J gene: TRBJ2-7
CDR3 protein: CASSFSRGAYEQYF
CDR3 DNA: TGTGCCAGCAGCTTCTCCAGGGGCGCCTACGAGCAGTACTTC

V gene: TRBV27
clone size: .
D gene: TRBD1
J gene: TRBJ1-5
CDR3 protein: CASSEGQGWQPQHF
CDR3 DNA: TGTGCCAGCAGTGAGGGACAGGGGTGGCAGCCCCAGCATTTT

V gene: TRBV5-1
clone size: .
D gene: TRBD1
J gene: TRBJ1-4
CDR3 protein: CASSPGTANEKLFF
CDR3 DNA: TGCGCCAGCAGCCCCGGGACAGCTAATGAAAAACTGTTTTTT

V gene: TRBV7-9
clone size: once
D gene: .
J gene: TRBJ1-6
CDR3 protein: CASSIREPNSPLHF
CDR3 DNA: TGTGCCAGCAGTATCAGGGAACCCAATTCACCCCTCCACTTT

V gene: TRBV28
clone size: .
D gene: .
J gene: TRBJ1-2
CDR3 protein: CASSLLVRSGGYTF
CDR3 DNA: TGTGCCAGCAGTTTGTTAGTTAGGAGTGGTGGCTACACCTTC

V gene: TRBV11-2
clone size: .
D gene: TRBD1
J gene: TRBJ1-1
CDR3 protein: CASRSVGTAITEAFF
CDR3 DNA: TGTGCCAGCAGGTCGGTGGGGACAGCTATAACTGAAGCTTTCTTT

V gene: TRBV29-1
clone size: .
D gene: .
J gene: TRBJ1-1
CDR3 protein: CSVGREGRGTEAFF
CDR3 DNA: TGCAGCGTTGGCAGGGAGGGTCGCGGCACTGAAGCTTTCTTT

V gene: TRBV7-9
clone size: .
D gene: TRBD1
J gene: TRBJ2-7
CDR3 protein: CASSLDRSSYEQYF
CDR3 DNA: TGTGCCAGCAGCTTGGACAGGAGCTCCTACGAGCAGTACTTC

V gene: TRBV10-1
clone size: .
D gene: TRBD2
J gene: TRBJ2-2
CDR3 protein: CASNEGGGTANTGELFF
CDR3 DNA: TGCGCCAGCAATGAAGGCGGGGGGACTGCGAACACCGGGGAGCTGTTTTTT

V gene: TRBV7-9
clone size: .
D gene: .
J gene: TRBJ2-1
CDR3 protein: CASSSLRGRSPYNEQFF
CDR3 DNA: TGTGCCAGCAGCTCTCTCCGAGGGCGAAGCCCTTACAATGAGCAGTTCTTC

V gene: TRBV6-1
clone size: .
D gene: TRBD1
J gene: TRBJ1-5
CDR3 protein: CAKRTGMNSNQPQHF
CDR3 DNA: TGTGCCAAAAGGACAGGGATGAATAGCAATCAGCCCCAGCATTTT

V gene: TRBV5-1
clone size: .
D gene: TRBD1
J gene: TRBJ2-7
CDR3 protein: CASRDRGSFHEQYF
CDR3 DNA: TGCGCCAGCAGGGACAGGGGAAGTTTCCACGAGCAGTACTTC

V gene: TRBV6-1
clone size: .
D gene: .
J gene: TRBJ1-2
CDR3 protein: CASSEETSVPYYTF
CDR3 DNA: TGTGCCAGCAGTGAAGAGACATCTGTTCCCTACTACACCTTC

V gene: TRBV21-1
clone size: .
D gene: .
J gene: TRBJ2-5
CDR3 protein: CASSKWRDPDGKETQYF
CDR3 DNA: TGTGCCAGCAGCAAATGGAGAGACCCGGACGGGAAAGAGACCCAGTACTTC

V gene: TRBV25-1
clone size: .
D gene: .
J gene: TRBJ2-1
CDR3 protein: CASSAWAEQGNEQFF
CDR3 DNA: TGTGCCAGCAGTGCCTGGGCCGAACAAGGCAATGAGCAGTTCTTC

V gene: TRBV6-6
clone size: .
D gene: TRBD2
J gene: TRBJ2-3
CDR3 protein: CASRLAGQAEYF
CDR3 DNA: TGTGCCAGCAGACTAGCGGGACAGGCAGAGTATTTT

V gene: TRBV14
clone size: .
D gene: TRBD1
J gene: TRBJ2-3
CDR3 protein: CASSQGDRVYADTQYF
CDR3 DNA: TGTGCCAGCAGCCAGGGAGACAGGGTTTACGCAGATACGCAGTATTTT

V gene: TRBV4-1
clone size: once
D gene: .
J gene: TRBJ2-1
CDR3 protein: CASSQYLAGSYNEQFF
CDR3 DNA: TGCGCCAGCAGCCAATACCTGGCGGGGAGCTACAATGAGCAGTTCTTC

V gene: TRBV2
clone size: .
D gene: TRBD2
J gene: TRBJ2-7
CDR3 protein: CASSEPLASYEQYF
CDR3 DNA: TGTGCCAGCAGTGAACCACTAGCGTCCTACGAGCAGTACTTC

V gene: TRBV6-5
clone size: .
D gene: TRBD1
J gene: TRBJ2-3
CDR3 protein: CASSYPGGTDTQYF
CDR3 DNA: TGTGCCAGCAGTTACCCAGGGGGAACAGATACGCAGTATTTT

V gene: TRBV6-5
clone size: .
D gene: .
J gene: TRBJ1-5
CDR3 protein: CASSPGMGQPQHF
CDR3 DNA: TGTGCCAGCAGTCCAGGGATGGGACAGCCCCAGCATTTT

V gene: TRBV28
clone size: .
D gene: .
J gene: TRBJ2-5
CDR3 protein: CASSLDPSGGGDETQYF
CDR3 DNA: TGTGCCAGCAGCCTCGACCCTAGCGGAGGGGGGGACGAGACCCAGTACTTC

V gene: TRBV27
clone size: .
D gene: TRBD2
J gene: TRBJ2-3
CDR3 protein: CASSPSGGRGDTQYF
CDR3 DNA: TGTGCCAGCAGCCCTTCGGGAGGGCGGGGAGATACGCAGTATTTT

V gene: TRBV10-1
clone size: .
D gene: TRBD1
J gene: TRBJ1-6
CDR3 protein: CASFRSGQGINSPLHF
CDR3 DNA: TGCGCCAGCTTCAGAAGTGGACAGGGGATTAATTCACCCCTCCACTTT

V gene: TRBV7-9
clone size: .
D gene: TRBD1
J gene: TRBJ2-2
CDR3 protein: CASSSGQENTGELFF
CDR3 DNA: TGTGCCAGCAGCTCCGGACAGGAGAACACCGGGGAGCTGTTTTTT

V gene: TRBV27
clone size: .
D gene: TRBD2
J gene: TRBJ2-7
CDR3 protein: CASSFSGGAHNEQYF
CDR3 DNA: TGTGCCAGCAGTTTCTCGGGAGGGGCTCATAACGAGCAGTACTTC

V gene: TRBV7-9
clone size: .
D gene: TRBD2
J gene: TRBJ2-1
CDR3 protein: CASRLTSGGGRVNEQFF
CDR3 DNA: TGTGCCAGCAGACTGACTAGCGGGGGGGGAAGAGTCAATGAGCAGTTCTTC

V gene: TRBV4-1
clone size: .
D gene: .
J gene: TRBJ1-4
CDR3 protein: CASSTRGKEFNEKLFF
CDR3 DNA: TGCGCCAGCAGCACCAGGGGAAAGGAATTTAATGAAAAACTGTTTTTT

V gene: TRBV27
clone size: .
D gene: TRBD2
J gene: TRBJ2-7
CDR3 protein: CASSPRLAEGSYEQYF
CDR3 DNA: TGTGCCAGCAGTCCAAGACTAGCGGAGGGGTCCTACGAGCAGTATTTC

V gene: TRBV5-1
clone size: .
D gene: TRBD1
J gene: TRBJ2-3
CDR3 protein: CASSRDSETDTQYF
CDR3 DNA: TGCGCCAGCAGCCGGGACAGTGAGACAGATACGCAGTATTTT

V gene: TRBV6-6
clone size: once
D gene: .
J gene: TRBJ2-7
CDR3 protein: CASSPGSYYEQYF
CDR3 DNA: TGTGCCAGCAGCCCCGGGAGTTACTACGAGCAGTACTTC

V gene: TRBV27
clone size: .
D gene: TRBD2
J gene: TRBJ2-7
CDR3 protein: CASSPGTSGRNEQYF
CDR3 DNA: TGTGCCAGCAGTCCCGGGACTAGCGGGAGAAACGAGCAGTACTTC

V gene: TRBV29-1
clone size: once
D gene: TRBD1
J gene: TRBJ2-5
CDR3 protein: CSIPTGSPAQYF
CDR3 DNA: TGCAGTATCCCGACAGGGTCCCCAGCCCAGTACTTC

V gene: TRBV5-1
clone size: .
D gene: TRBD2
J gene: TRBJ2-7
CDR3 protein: CASSSRLAGGLSYEQYF
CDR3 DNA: TGCGCCAGCAGCTCGCGACTAGCGGGGGGGCTCTCCTACGAGCAGTACTTC

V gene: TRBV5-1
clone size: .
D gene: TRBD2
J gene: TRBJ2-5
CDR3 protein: CASSSLAGGPVLQETQYF
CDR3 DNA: TGCGCCAGCAGCTCACTAGCGGGGGGGCCTGTGCTACAAGAGACCCAGTACTTC

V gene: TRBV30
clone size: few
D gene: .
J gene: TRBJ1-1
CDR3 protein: CAWSVLGQSTPEAFF
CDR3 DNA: TGTGCCTGGAGTGTCCTGGGACAATCGACCCCTGAAGCTTTCTTT

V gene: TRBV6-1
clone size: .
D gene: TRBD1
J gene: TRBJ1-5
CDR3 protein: CASSLTGYSNQPQHF
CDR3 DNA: TGTGCCAGCAGTTTGACAGGGTATAGCAATCAGCCCCAGCATTTT

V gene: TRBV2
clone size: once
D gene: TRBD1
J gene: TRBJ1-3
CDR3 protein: CASLDRGYGNTIYF
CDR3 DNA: TGTGCCAGCCTGGACAGGGGGTATGGAAACACCATATATTTT

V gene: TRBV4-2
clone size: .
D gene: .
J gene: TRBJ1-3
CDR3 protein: CASSQDNAGLLAGNTIYF
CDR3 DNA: TGTGCCAGCAGCCAAGACAATGCGGGATTATTGGCTGGAAACACCATATATTTT

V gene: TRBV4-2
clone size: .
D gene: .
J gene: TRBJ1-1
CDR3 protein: CASSQVAGDSEAFF
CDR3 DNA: TGTGCCAGCAGCCAAGTCGCAGGGGATAGTGAAGCTTTCTTT

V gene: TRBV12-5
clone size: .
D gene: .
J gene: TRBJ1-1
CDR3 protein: CASGQGPTRTEAFF
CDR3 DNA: TGTGCTAGTGGTCAGGGGCCCACGCGCACTGAAGCTTTCTTT

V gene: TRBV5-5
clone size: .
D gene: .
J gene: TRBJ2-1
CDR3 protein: CASTPRDEQFF
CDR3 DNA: TGTGCCAGCACTCCCCGGGATGAGCAGTTCTTC

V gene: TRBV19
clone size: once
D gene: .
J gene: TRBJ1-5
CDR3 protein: CASSMNTGRAQPQHF
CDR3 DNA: TGTGCCAGTAGTATGAATACAGGGCGGGCTCAGCCCCAGCATTTT

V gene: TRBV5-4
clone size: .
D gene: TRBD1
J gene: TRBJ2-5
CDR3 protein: CASSSGQGGQETQYF
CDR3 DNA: TGTGCCAGCAGCTCCGGACAGGGTGGCCAAGAGACCCAGTACTTC

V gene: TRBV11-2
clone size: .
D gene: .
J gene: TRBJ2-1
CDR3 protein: CASSLELRNEQFF
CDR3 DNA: TGTGCCAGCAGCTTAGAATTGCGGAATGAGCAGTTCTTC